The entry that follows covers one T cell receptor beta chain sequence. In its sample, this clonotype was seen a few times. The target of this receptor is not known. No per-base quality is available; no much larger clone lies one base away. The germline ends are 22 bases apart after V is trimmed by 7 bases and J by 15 bases. Based on the germline V gene, the CDR1 and CDR2 sequences are SGHTA and FQGNSA. The CDR3 spans 13 residues, from the cysteine through the phenylalanine. The DNA shown is the 39-base CDR3, in frame from base 1. This sample was taken from a study of T cells of healthy individuals (dated by TCRdb to the late 2010s). Libraries were made using 5' RACE. This sample was sequenced with an Illumina MiSeq. TCRdb itself trimmed the public reads at Q25 with fastp, ran MiXCR and retained productive beta chains. Every distinct CDR3 protein forms one entry, paired with its most common genes and DNA. The sample profile shows some 100,000 distinct CDR3 sequences; 17% of them were found once. 6% to 8% of the sample comes from the top ten.

The clonotype originates from a human donor in good health. This receptor chain uses TRBV7-2 and TRBJ2-1; matching of 6 bases hints at TRBD2 as the D gene. The CDR3 sequence is CASIRGISGTGFF. The DNA sequence is TGTGCCAGCATCAGAGGAATTAGCGGAACCGGGTTCTTC.